This passage covers 15 T cell receptor beta chains from one sample sequenced in a study of T cell responses to AZD1222 COVID-19 vaccine. Profiling relied on immunoSEQ multiplex PCR, and the TCRdb table lists in-frame clones only, not all of them. The table records about 150,000 clones, around 85% of them present only once. Material: peripheral blood, obtained after recovery from COVID-19. The receptors shown here come from an adult who had recovered from COVID-19.

This chain links TRBV7-9 with TRBJ2-2; TRBD2 agrees at 8 bases. V trimming: 5 bases; J trimming: 4 bases; junction bases outside the gene matches: 15. The CDR3 is 18 amino acids. CDR1 is SEHNR, CDR2 FQNEAQ, per germline (reference sequence). CDR3 in DNA: TGTGCCAGCAGCGGCGGACTAGCCTACCGGTTGAGCACCGGGGAGCTGTTTTTT. It is translated as CASSGGLAYRLSTGELFF.

The V and J genes are TRBV7-9 and TRBJ2-2; the match to TRBD2 covers 8 bases. The trim removed 4 bases at V and 0 bases at J, leaving 1 base unmatched. Per germline, CDR1 SEHNR and CDR2 FQNEAQ (reference sequence). This CDR3 has 15 residues. CDR3 region: CASSSSGPNTGELFF. The CDR3 nucleotides read TGTGCCAGCAGCTCTAGCGGGCCGAACACCGGGGAGCTGTTTTTT.

The gene calls are TRBV27 and TRBJ2-7, with TRBD2 matching 13 bases. The CDR3 covers 19 residues. Germline V CDR1 and CDR2: MNHEY, SMNVEV (reference sequence). Trimming cost V 5 bases and J 2 bases; bases outside gene matches: 15. The CDR3 region is CASSPYRLLAGGGPYEQYF. DNA for the CDR3: TGTGCCAGCAGTCCTTACCGCCTACTAGCGGGAGGGGGGCCCTACGAGCAGTACTTC.

The chain employs TRBV5-1 and TRBJ1-1; D perhaps matches TRBD1 (5 bases). Trimming pared 3 bases from V and 1 base from J, leaving 19 bases between. Germline V CDR1 and CDR2: SGHRS, YFSETQ. This CDR3 is 17 amino acids long. The CDR3 region is CASSYSPRGRENTEAFF. CDR3 DNA: TGCGCCAGCAGCTACTCCCCTCGCGGCAGGGAGAACACTGAAGCTTTCTTT. Full variable domain (rest looked up from reference TRBV5-1 and TRBJ1-1): KAGVTQTPRYLIKTRGQQVTLSCSPISGHRSVSWYQQTPGQGLQFLFEYFSETQRNKGNFPGRFSGRQFSNSRSEMNVSTLELGDSALYLCASSYSPRGRENTEAFFGQGTRLTVV.

This chain links TRBV28 with TRBJ1-1, with D possibly TRBD1 on 5 matching bases. The CDR3 runs to 15 residues. The germline gives CDR1 MDHEN, CDR2 SYDVKM. The V and J ends lost 3 bases and 2 bases respectively, with 13 bases between them. CDR3 protein: CASSLYSGLNTEAFF. In DNA form, the CDR3 reads TGTGCCAGCAGTTTGTATTCGGGGCTAAACACTGAAGCTTTCTTT.

The V and J genes are TRBV4-2 and TRBJ2-7, with D perhaps assigned TRBD1 or TRBD2 (5 bases each). CDR3 length: 14 residues. Germline V gives CDR1 LGHNA, CDR2 YNFKEQ. Trimming took 5 bases from V and 1 from J, leaving 12 bases between them. CDR3 sequence: CASSYRDRSYEQYF. The CDR3 DNA reads TGTGCCAGCAGCTACCGGGACCGGTCCTACGAGCAGTACTTC.

The chain employs TRBV10-1 and TRBJ2-2, with TRBD2 matching 9 bases. This CDR3 region has 14 residues. Trimming took 9 bases from V and 4 from J; bases not matched to a gene: 6. CDR1 WNHNN and CDR2 SYGVQD come from the germline V gene (reference sequence). The CDR3 DNA follows: TGCGCCAGGGGGGCTAGCGGGGCCACCGGGGAGCTGTTTTTT. This codes for CARGASGATGELFF.

The CDR3 DNA sequence: TGCGCCAGCAGCCTAGGGGCAGGGGTCATCCCTATTGATGGCTACACCTTC. Protein sequence: CASSLGAGVIPIDGYTF. The chain links TRBV4-3 to TRBJ1-2, with D perhaps TRBD1 (6 bases). There are 17 residues in the CDR3. Germline V gives CDR1 LGHNA, CDR2 YSLEER. V shed 4 bases and J shed 6 bases, with 24 bases lying between them.

The CDR3 loop is CASSLGLAGGFSYNEQFF. DNA of the CDR3: TGTGCCAGTAGCCTGGGACTAGCGGGAGGTTTCTCCTACAATGAGCAGTTCTTC. This chain connects TRBV19 to TRBJ2-1; 15 bases match TRBD2. The CDR3 consists of 18 residues. Germline CDR1 LNHDA, CDR2 SQIVND (reference sequence). With V trimmed by 6 bases and J by 0 bases, 6 bases remained unmatched.

Worth noting for this clone: The same CDR3 can be traced to other DNA sequences in this sample. In DNA form, the CDR3 reads TGCAGCGTTGAAAGATCACAGAACACTGAAGCTTTCTTT. This codes for CSVERSQNTEAFF. V and J are TRBV29-1 and TRBJ1-1, with D hard to call. The germline V gene has CDR1 SQVTM and CDR2 ANQGSEA. The CDR3 covers 13 residues. V lost 2 bases and J 1 base, leaving 8 bases between the germline ends. Filled out from reference TRBV29-1 and TRBJ1-1, the complete variable domain reads SAVISQKPSRDICQRGTSLTIQCQVDSQVTMMFWYRQQPGQSLTLIATANQGSEATYESGFVIDKFPISRPNLTFSTLTVSNMSPEDSSIYLCSVERSQNTEAFFGQGTRLTVV.

The chain is built from TRBV4-1 and TRBJ2-1, with TRBD2 matching 9 bases. There are 16 residues in the CDR3. V was clipped by 2 bases and J by 7 bases; unmatched bases: 9. Germline CDR1 reads MGHRA; CDR2 reads YSYEKL. The CDR3 region is CASSQPPSGAGNEQFF. CDR3 coding DNA: TGCGCCAGCAGCCAACCCCCTAGCGGGGCGGGTAATGAGCAGTTCTTC.

CDR3: CASSPFIAGGRDEQYF. The CDR3 region has the DNA TGTGCCAGCAGCCCCTTCATAGCGGGGGGGCGAGACGAGCAGTACTTC. V gene TRBV9 combines with J gene TRBJ2-7; 11 nucleotides agree with TRBD2. CDR1 and CDR2 from the germline V gene are SGDLS and YYNGEE. There are 16 residues in the CDR3. The J segment lost 5 bases and the V segment lost 4 bases, leaving 11 bases of the junction unmatched.

A word on this clone: The sample holds other DNA sequences that translate to the same CDR3. The chain has TRBV24-1 and TRBJ1-2, with D possibly TRBD1 on 6 matching bases. The CDR3 loop spans 12 amino acids. V lost 1 base and J lost 7, with 6 bases in between. Looked up from germline, CDR1 is KGHDR and CDR2 is SFDVKD. The CDR3 sequence: CATSDLGGGYTF. CDR3 bases: TGTGCCACCAGTGATTTAGGGGGTGGCTACACCTTC.

This rearrangement joins TRBV7-2 to TRBJ2-3; D gene uncertain. The CDR3 extends over 14 amino acids. Germline loops: CDR1 SGHTA, CDR2 FQGNSA. V was trimmed by 1 base and J by 3 bases, leaving 8 bases between them. The CDR3 is CASSLGRQTDTQYF. Here the CDR3 DNA reads TGTGCCAGCAGCTTAGGTCGGCAAACAGATACGCAGTATTTT.

In this sample, this clone is large. The chain combines TRBV19 with TRBJ2-2; TRBD2 is a possible D gene (5 bases). V gave up 6 bases and J gave up 2 bases, with 16 bases separating them. Germline-derived CDR1 and CDR2 are LNHDA and SQIVND (reference sequence). The CDR3 is 16 amino acids. The CDR3 sequence: CASRAPHGVNTGELFF. The CDR3 nucleotides are TGTGCCAGTAGGGCCCCACACGGGGTCAACACCGGGGAGCTGTTTTTT.